The next 24 T cell receptor beta chains were all read from a single sample in a study of human T cells and chemical hapten exposure. Time point in this sample: pre-sensitization, week 0. Treatment given: therapeutic diphenylcyclopropenone sensitization with weekly scalp DPC. TCRdb recomputed calls from the RACE reads with MiXCR, one row per CDR3 protein. The sample includes 85,000 to 90,000 distinct CDR3 sequences, 8% to 10% seen only once; the top ten take roughly 3.5%. The starting material was whole blood, obtained in connection with sensitization to the hapten diphenylcyclopropenone (DPC). Source of these receptors: a woman in her thirties or forties with alopecia areata. Some clones in this sample may be carry-over from other donors' samples.

A few counts support this clonotype. The chain carries TRBV12-3 or TRBV12-4 and TRBJ1-6; D remains ambiguous. The CDR3 is made up of 12 amino acids. V lost 7 bases, J lost 10 bases, and 11 bases lay in between. CDR3 DNA: TGTGCCAGCAAACTAGCCGGGTCACCCCTCCACTTT. Translating gives CASKLAGSPLHF.

J is TRBJ1-1 and V is TRBV7-9; D possibly corresponds to TRBD1 (5 bases). V was trimmed by 3 bases and J by 0 bases, leaving 11 bases between them. The CDR3 runs 15 residues. Per the germline V gene, CDR1 is SEHNR and CDR2 is FQNEAQ (reference sequence). The CDR3 region has the DNA TGTGCCAGCAGCTTCTGGGAGGACATGAACACTGAAGCTTTCTTT. Translation gives CASSFWEDMNTEAFF. The complete variable domain, with remaining parts taken from reference TRBV7-9 and TRBJ1-1, reads DTGVSQNPRHKITKRGQNVTFRCDPISEHNRLYWYRQTLGQGPEFLTYFQNEAQLEKSRLLSDRFSAERPKGSFSTLEIQRTEQGDSAMYLCASSFWEDMNTEAFFGQGTRLTVV.

This clonotype appeared many times. The J gene is TRBJ2-2, the V gene TRBV4-2; 9 positions agree with TRBD1. CDR3 size: 16 residues. Trimming at V came to 3 bases and at J to 6 bases, leaving 8 bases not matched to a gene. Per the germline V gene, CDR1 is LGHNA and CDR2 is YNFKEQ. The CDR3 sequence: CASSQYRDREAGELFF. In DNA, the CDR3 is TGTGCCAGCAGCCAGTACCGGGACAGGGAGGCCGGGGAGCTGTTTTTT.

This rearrangement joins TRBV7-6 to TRBJ1-1; possible D gene TRBD1, 5 bases. Trimming left V 6 bases short and J 5 bases short, with 19 bases between. Germline-derived CDR1 and CDR2 are SGHVS and FNYEAQ. The CDR3 sequence is 15 residues long. The CDR3 protein is CASSAKGRRVTEAFF. CDR3 bases: TGTGCCAGCAGTGCTAAGGGACGGAGGGTAACTGAAGCTTTCTTT.

Regarding this clonotype: With a much larger clone just one base away, this may be a read error. This chain links TRBV7-9 with TRBJ2-3; no clear D. From germline, CDR1 is SEHNR and CDR2 FQNEAQ (reference sequence). This CDR3 has 14 amino acids. CDR3 region: CASSLTANTDTLYF. The CDR3 nucleotides are TGTGCCAGCAGCTTAACAGCAAACACAGATACGCTGTATTTT. The whole variable domain, remainder taken from reference TRBV7-9 and TRBJ2-3, is DTGVSQNPRHKITKRGQNVTFRCDPISEHNRLYWYRQTLGQGPEFLTYFQNEAQLEKSRLLSDRFSAERPKGSFSTLEIQRTEQGDSAMYLCASSLTANTDTLYFGPGTRLTVL.

The gene calls are TRBV7-2 and TRBJ2-7; possible D gene TRBD1, 6 bases. Trimming removed 4 bases from V and 7 bases from J, with 20 bases in between. There are 15 residues in the CDR3. The germline gives CDR1 SGHTA, CDR2 FQGNSA. CDR3: CASSSPGTSLGEQYF. For the CDR3, the DNA is TGTGCCAGCAGCTCCCCCGGGACATCCCTCGGGGAGCAGTACTTC.

This clonotype was detected a few times. At one boundary the junction diverges from the germline segment, which might be a read error. The chain joins TRBV6-1 to TRBJ1-2, with a possible D match to TRBD1 (5 bases). Germline CDR1 MNHNS, CDR2 SASEGT. The CDR3 extends over 14 amino acids. The CDR3 nucleotides are TGTGCCAGTAGTGGGGCAGGGACGGACTATGGCTACACCTTC. This codes for CASSGAGTDYGYTF.

This clonotype was counted ten times or more. V gene TRBV29-1 combines with J gene TRBJ2-2; D is uncertain. This CDR3 comprises 14 residues. V dropped 2 bases and J dropped 4 bases, with 11 bases sitting between them. CDR1 and CDR2 from the germline V gene are SQVTM and ANQGSEA. DNA of the CDR3: TGCAGCGTTGAAAACAGAGCCCGCACCGGGGAGCTGTTTTTT. Translated: CSVENRARTGELFF.

The gene calls are TRBV6-5 and TRBJ1-2; D is perhaps TRBD1 (6 bases). From germline, CDR1 is MNHEY and CDR2 SVGAGI. There are 13 residues in the CDR3. V was trimmed by 8 bases and J by 4 bases, leaving 14 bases between them. CDR3 amino acids: CASYTGLTYGYTF. Here the CDR3 DNA reads TGTGCCAGCTACACAGGGTTGACCTATGGCTACACCTTC.

This clonotype has ten or more counts. The chain recombines TRBV9 with TRBJ1-2; D is perhaps TRBD1 (6 bases). CDR1 and CDR2 (germline): SGDLS, YYNGEE. The CDR3 totals 13 residues. V was trimmed by 4 bases and J by 3 bases, leaving 10 bases between them. The CDR3 coding sequence is TGTGCCAGCAGCAAGGACAGTGACTATGGCTACACCTTC. It encodes CASSKDSDYGYTF.

This clonotype was seen ten or more times. This chain joins TRBV7-9 and TRBJ1-1, with 7 bases identical to TRBD1. Germline CDR1 SEHNR, CDR2 FQNEAQ (reference sequence). The CDR3 extends over 12 amino acids. Germline trimming cut 3 bases from V and 8 bases from J; bases unmatched to any gene: 3. In DNA form, the CDR3 reads TGTGCCAGCAGCTTGCAGGGGGTGGAAGCTTTCTTT. Protein product: CASSLQGVEAFF.

There are many counts of this clonotype. The chain couples TRBV7-6 to TRBJ1-4; 7 bases fit TRBD1. From germline, CDR1 is SGHVS and CDR2 FNYEAQ. J lost 4 bases, V lost 4 bases, and 12 bases had no gene match. The CDR3 length is 17 residues. CDR3 in amino acids: CASSSDRETGDNEKLFF. The CDR3 bases are TGTGCCAGCAGCTCCGACAGGGAGACTGGAGATAATGAAAAACTGTTTTTT.

This clonotype was counted at least ten times. The chain combines TRBV2 with TRBJ2-1; D possibly corresponds to TRBD2 (5 bases). The V and J ends lost 10 bases and 4 bases respectively, with 14 bases between them. This CDR3 is built from 13 residues. From germline, CDR1 is SNHLY and CDR2 FYNNEI. CDR3: CATEGRGYNEQFF. The CDR3 DNA reads TGTGCCACCGAGGGTCGAGGGTACAATGAGCAGTTCTTC.

In its sample, this clonotype was seen a few times. The chain links TRBV6-5 to TRBJ2-5; maybe TRBD2 (6 bases). V was clipped by 4 bases and J by 7 bases, with 16 bases between them. Per germline, CDR1 MNHEY and CDR2 SVGAGI. This CDR3 spans 14 amino acids. In nucleotides, the CDR3 is TGTGCCAGCAGTTTGCAGGAGGGGCACGGGACCCAGTACTTC. It translates to CASSLQEGHGTQYF.

J is TRBJ1-1 and V is TRBV27; D uncertain. CDR1 is MNHEY and CDR2 is SMNVEV in the germline V gene (reference sequence). Trimming pared 3 bases from V and 0 bases from J, leaving 11 bases between. The CDR3 spans 15 residues. CDR3 sequence: CASSFKETVNTEAFF. For the CDR3, the DNA is TGTGCCAGCAGTTTCAAGGAGACGGTGAACACTGAAGCTTTCTTT.

Points on this clonotype: A much larger clone sits a single nucleotide away, making a read error possible. The final CDR3 position lacks the conserved phenylalanine or tryptophan, pointing to a likely read error. The chain links TRBV4-1 to TRBJ2-5; 11 positions agree with TRBD2. There are 18 residues in the CDR3. The V gene's germline CDR1 is MGHRA and CDR2 YSYEKL. Unmatched junction bases numbered 12, after V lost 1 base and J lost 5 bases. As DNA, the CDR3 is TGCGCCAGCAGCCAAGGCCTAGCGGGGGGCCTCAGTAGGGAGACCCAGTACCTC. This translates into CASSQGLAGGLSRETQYL.

The table lists this clonotype with many counts. The genes are TRBV7-6 and TRBJ2-6; the D is unclear. The CDR3 length is 14 residues. The V and J ends lost 3 bases and 1 base respectively, with 4 bases between them. Germline V lookup: CDR1 SGHVS, CDR2 FNYEAQ. This CDR3 reads CASSFISGANVLTF. In DNA form, the CDR3 reads TGTGCCAGCAGCTTTATATCTGGGGCCAACGTCCTGACTTTC.

A word on this clonotype: A much larger clone lies one base from this, so it may be a read error. V gene TRBV6-5 combines with J gene TRBJ2-7, with 7 bases aligning to TRBD1. The CDR3 extends over 14 amino acids. CDR1 is MNHEY and CDR2 is SVGAGI in the germline V gene. CDR3 loop: CASSPTGSSYEQHF. The CDR3 region has the DNA TGTGCCAGCAGCCCGACAGGGAGCTCCTACGAGCAGCACTTC.

The chain uses TRBV6-5 and TRBJ2-3; D is unresolved. Trimming stripped 0 bases from V and 0 bases from J, with 10 bases between. This CDR3 region has 16 residues. Looked up from germline, CDR1 is MNHEY and CDR2 is SVGAGI. CDR3 region: CASSYSTTYSTDTQYF. The DNA for the CDR3 is TGTGCCAGCAGTTACTCAACGACATACAGCACAGATACGCAGTATTTT.

This clonotype came up many times. The chain couples TRBV6-2 or TRBV6-3 to TRBJ2-4, with 12 nucleotides matching TRBD1. With 4 bases clipped from V and 8 bases from J, the junction kept 6 bases outside the gene matches. CDR1 and CDR2 from the germline V gene are MNHEY and SVGEGT. This CDR3 contains 15 residues. Here the CDR3 reads CASSWDRGPSDIQYF. DNA of the CDR3: TGTGCCAGCAGTTGGGACAGGGGGCCTTCGGACATTCAGTACTTC.

This clonotype was counted at least ten times. J is TRBJ1-4 and V is TRBV6-5; 11 nucleotides match TRBD1. The length of the CDR3 is 14 residues. Germline CDR1 is MNHEY and CDR2 is SVGAGI. V lost 6 bases and J lost 8; bases outside the gene matches: 5. CDR3 in DNA: TGTGCCAGCAGGCCCGGGACAGGGGGGGAAAAACTGTTTTTT. This codes for CASRPGTGGEKLFF.

This clonotype was counted between two and nine times. The V gene is TRBV5-1, the J gene TRBJ1-3; no definite D call. The CDR3 extends over 14 amino acids. CDR1 and CDR2 (germline): SGHRS, YFSETQ. V was pared by 0 bases and J by 2 bases, with 6 bases between. This CDR3 reads CASSLEGPGNTIYF. CDR3 DNA: TGCGCCAGCAGCTTGGAGGGTCCTGGAAACACCATATATTTT.

This clonotype was recorded many times. This rearrangement joins TRBV20-1 to TRBJ1-6; 9 bases line up with TRBD1. V lost 4 bases and J lost 10; bases outside the gene matches: 8. The CDR3 consists of 14 residues. Germline V gives CDR1 DFQATT, CDR2 SNEGSKA (reference sequence). The CDR3 DNA sequence: TGCAGTGCTACCCGGACAGGGGAGGGCTCACCCCTCCACTTT. As protein: CSATRTGEGSPLHF.

This clonotype was recorded at least ten times. V is TRBV20-1 and J is TRBJ2-1; D call uncertain. The CDR3 is 13 amino acids. The V and J ends lost 3 bases and 5 bases respectively, with 11 bases between them. Germline V CDR1 and CDR2: DFQATT, SNEGSKA (reference sequence). The CDR3 here is CSASGDFDNEQFF. The CDR3, as DNA: TGCAGTGCTAGTGGGGATTTCGACAATGAGCAGTTCTTC.